This T cell receptor (beta chain) was identified during a study of blood T cell repertoires in COVID-19. Study at large: Sources were T cells, B-cell-depleted T cells, or PBMCs; the material itself was cDNA or gDNA.

Original processing methods: By means of reference gene primer amplification, nucleated cell counts were estimated. TCRdb's table, derived via immunoSEQ multiplex PCR, lists solely in-frame clones and lacks some. That table furnishes V, J and clone size, whereas the DNA furnished D and trimming. The sample yields about 14,000 clones, around 69% seen once. This CDR3 comprises 17 residues. The V gene lost 2 bases and the J gene lost 4 bases, with 18 bases spanning the gap. Germline CDR1 SGHVS, CDR2 FQNEAQ. The chain uses TRBV7-8 and TRBJ1-5; tentatively, D is TRBD1 (5 bases). Sequencing was performed on peripheral blood. This receptor was identified in a boy aged 2 to 9 with active or convalescent COVID-19. CDR3 in DNA: TGTGCCAGCAGCTTACATCTGGAGGGGTTGTTAAATCAGCCCCAGCATTTT. Translated: CASSLHLEGLLNQPQHF.